The 19 T cell receptor beta chains below were found in one sample sequenced in a study of blood T cells in healthy people across ages. A J-beta primer mix and a sample-barcoded 5' primer were used in a second PCR of roughly 7 to 12 cycles. Each CDR3 protein gets one entry after TCRdb re-called the 5' RACE reads with MiXCR. This table holds more than 800,000 distinct CDR3 sequences, roughly 45% found once. The specimen sequenced was blood. These receptors were obtained from a woman aged 55 to 70 in good health.

The rearrangement uses TRBV5-1 and TRBJ2-2, with 9 bases fitting TRBD1. J lost 7 bases, V lost 4 bases, and 11 bases had no gene match. This CDR3 contains 16 residues. In germline, CDR1 is SGHRS, CDR2 YFSETQ. CDR3 sequence (DNA): TGCGCCAGCAGCACGGGGACAGGGACGAGAGACGGGGAGCTGTTTTTT. It encodes CASSTGTGTRDGELFF. Using reference TRBV5-1 and TRBJ2-2 for the parts outside the CDR3, the full variable domain is KAGVTQTPRYLIKTRGQQVTLSCSPISGHRSVSWYQQTPGQGLQFLFEYFSETQRNKGNFPGRFSGRQFSNSRSEMNVSTLELGDSALYLCASSTGTGTRDGELFFGEGSRLTVL.

The DNA of the CDR3 is TGTGCCAGCAGCCTAGGGGGCGCGGTAGGAGAGACCCAGTACTTC. Translated: CASSLGGAVGETQYF. The chain employs TRBV11-2 and TRBJ2-5; 7 nucleotides agree with TRBD1. The CDR3 is 15 residues long. Germline CDR1 SGHAT, CDR2 FQNNGV. Trimming removed 5 bases from V and 4 bases from J; junction bases left unmatched: 10.

The chain is built from TRBV28 and TRBJ2-7; D is tentatively TRBD1 or TRBD2 (5 bases each). The germline CDR1 and CDR2 sequences are MDHEN and SYDVKM. There are 14 residues in the CDR3. Trimming cost V 7 bases and J 0 bases, with 13 bases left between them. CDR3 in amino acids: CASTPGTSSYEQYF. The CDR3 nucleotides are TGTGCCAGCACCCCCGGGACCAGCTCCTACGAGCAGTACTTC.

The chain joins TRBV5-1 to TRBJ1-5, with TRBD1 matching 9 bases. V gave up 2 bases and J gave up 4 bases; unmatched junction bases: 13. The CDR3 contains 18 residues. Per germline, CDR1 SGHRS and CDR2 YFSETQ. The CDR3 loop is CASSFLTGQGRENQPQHF. The CDR3 DNA follows: TGCGCCAGCAGCTTCCTAACGGGACAGGGACGAGAAAATCAGCCCCAGCATTTT. The full variable domain, its missing parts supplied by reference TRBV5-1 and TRBJ1-5, is KAGVTQTPRYLIKTRGQQVTLSCSPISGHRSVSWYQQTPGQGLQFLFEYFSETQRNKGNFPGRFSGRQFSNSRSEMNVSTLELGDSALYLCASSFLTGQGRENQPQHFGDGTRLSIL.

The chain couples TRBV19 to TRBJ2-5, with TRBD1 as a possible D gene (6 bases). V lost 6 bases and J lost 0, with 11 bases in between. The CDR3 contains 14 residues. The germline V gene encodes CDR1 LNHDA and CDR2 SQIVND (reference sequence). In nucleotides, the CDR3 is TGTGCCAGTAGCCAACAGGGTTACCAAGAGACCCAGTACTTC. Amino acid sequence: CASSQQGYQETQYF.

The chain carries TRBV15 and TRBJ2-2; D gene uncertain. Per germline, CDR1 LNHNV and CDR2 YYDKDF (reference sequence). V lost 8 bases to trimming and J lost 4 bases, with 11 bases between them. This CDR3 spans 13 amino acids. This CDR3 reads CATGVPGTGELFF. The CDR3 nucleotides read TGTGCCACCGGGGTTCCGGGCACCGGGGAGCTGTTTTTT.

This clonotype was observed a handful of times. One end of the junction is discordant with germline, which a read error may explain. The chain carries TRBV5-5 and TRBJ2-1, with TRBD2 identical over 12 bases. There are 17 residues in the CDR3. From germline, CDR1 is SGHKS and CDR2 YYEKEE (reference sequence). The CDR3 DNA reads as TGTGCCAGCAGCTCGGGACTAGCGGGCCCCTCCTACAATGAGCTGTTCTTC. Translated, it gives CASSSGLAGPSYNELFF.

The V and J genes are TRBV7-2 and TRBJ2-4, with D perhaps TRBD1 (6 bases). The CDR3 is 13 residues long. V lost 5 bases and J lost 3, with 8 bases in between. Germline V CDR1 and CDR2: SGHTA, FQGNSA. CDR3 nucleotide sequence: TGTACCAGCAGCCCGGGACACAAAAACATTCAGTACTTC. Protein product: CTSSPGHKNIQYF.

This clonotype was seen more than once but under ten times. This rearrangement joins TRBV13 to TRBJ2-6; perhaps TRBD2 as D (6 bases). Trimming shortened V by 5 bases and J by 0 bases, and 11 bases separated the two germline ends. This CDR3 comprises 16 residues. Germline CDR1 PRHDT, CDR2 FYEKMQ (reference sequence). CDR3 sequence: CASSTGVFSGANVLTF. The CDR3 DNA reads as TGTGCCAGCAGCACGGGGGTATTCTCTGGGGCCAACGTCCTGACTTTC. Together with reference TRBV13 and TRBJ2-6, the CDR3 gives the full variable domain: AAGVIQSPRHLIKEKRETATLKCYPIPRHDTVYWYQQGPGQDPQFLISFYEKMQSDKGSIPDRFSAQQFSDYHSELNMSSLELGDSALYFCASSTGVFSGANVLTFGAGSRLTVL.

This chain connects TRBV7-2 to TRBJ2-3, with a possible D match to TRBD2 (6 bases). Germline V gives CDR1 SGHTA, CDR2 FQGNSA. V was pared by 5 bases and J by 5 bases, with 20 bases between. The CDR3 has 16 amino acids. CDR3 region: CASSKAGRWTRDTQYF. DNA for the CDR3: TGTGCCAGCAGCAAAGCGGGCAGATGGACCCGAGATACGCAGTATTTT.

This clonotype has just a few counts. The chain recombines TRBV20-1 with TRBJ2-7; weak D call: TRBD2 (6 bases). The CDR3 runs to 15 residues. V lost 6 bases to trimming and J lost 2 bases, with 20 bases between them. Germline CDR1 is DFQATT and CDR2 is SNEGSKA (reference sequence). In nucleotides, the CDR3 is TGCAGTGCCAAGACGCGGGTAGCGGTAACCTACGAGCAGTACTTC. It encodes CSAKTRVAVTYEQYF.

CDR3 in DNA: TGTGCCAGCAGCCAAGACCTGGTTAGCGGGACGTACAATGAGCAGTTCTTC. It specifies CASSQDLVSGTYNEQFF. This chain links TRBV3-1 with TRBJ2-1; 8 bases match TRBD2. The V gene end was trimmed by 0 bases and the J gene end by 4 bases; junction bases not matched to a gene: 8. Germline V gene data show CDR1 as LGHDT and CDR2 as YNNKEL (reference sequence). This CDR3 spans 17 amino acids.

V gene TRBV6-4 combines with J gene TRBJ2-1, with 9 bases aligning to TRBD2. The CDR3 loop spans 16 amino acids. The V gene end was trimmed by 4 bases and the J gene end by 7 bases; junction bases not matched to a gene: 11. Germline assignment: CDR1 MRHNA and CDR2 SNTAGT. The CDR3 reads CASSVLAGALLNEQFF. The CDR3 coding sequence is TGTGCCAGCAGTGTATTAGCGGGAGCCTTATTAAATGAGCAGTTCTTC.

This clonotype occurred a few times. The chain recombines TRBV10-3 with TRBJ2-1, with 11 bases identical to TRBD2. Trimming removed 2 bases from V and 9 bases from J; junction bases left unmatched: 6. The CDR3 extends over 15 amino acids. Germline V lookup: CDR1 ENHRY, CDR2 SYGVKD. The CDR3 DNA reads TGTGCCATCAGTGAGGTAGCGGGAGGGCAAAGTGAGCAGTTCTTC. Translation: CAISEVAGGQSEQFF.

The chain uses TRBV4-2 and TRBJ2-1; 10 bases are a match to TRBD2. This CDR3 comprises 15 residues. V was pared by 0 bases and J by 8 bases, with 4 bases of the junction left unmatched. The germline V gene encodes CDR1 LGHNA and CDR2 YNFKEQ. The chain's CDR3 is CASSQDLLAGDEQFF. CDR3 nucleotide sequence: TGTGCCAGCAGCCAAGATCTCCTAGCGGGAGATGAGCAGTTCTTC.

A few counts support this clonotype. The gene calls are TRBV12-3 or TRBV12-4 and TRBJ2-4; 8 bases map to TRBD2. The J call may not be correct, given that the DNA end is closer to TRBJ2-7. CDR3 length: 15 amino acids. CDR3 sequence (DNA): TGTGCCAGCACCCCGGGGGGGCGACTATACTACGAGCAGTACTTC. Its protein is CASTPGGRLYYEQYF.

About this clonotype itself: The germline gene is not matched at one end of the junction; a read error may be the cause. The chain uses TRBV12-3 or TRBV12-4 and TRBJ2-1, with no clear D. The CDR3 spans 14 residues. The DNA for the CDR3 is TGTGCCGGCAGTTTGTGGGACTCCTACAATGAGCAGTTCTTC. Encoded protein: CAGSLWDSYNEQFF.

The rearrangement links TRBV24-1 to TRBJ2-3; no firm D call. Germline V CDR1 and CDR2: KGHDR, SFDVKD. The CDR3 contains 15 residues. The V end was cut by 6 bases, the J end by 1 base, with 13 bases between. The CDR3 protein is CATSKLQFGTDTQYF. The CDR3 nucleotides are TGTGCCACCAGTAAACTACAGTTCGGCACAGATACGCAGTATTTT.

The chain employs TRBV9 and TRBJ2-3, with TRBD2 matching 11 bases. Germline loops: CDR1 SGDLS, CDR2 YYNGEE. CDR3 length: 16 residues. The V segment lost 2 bases and the J segment 3 bases; nucleotides outside the gene matches: 5. The chain's CDR3 is CASSVTSGRSTDTQYF. The CDR3 nucleotides are TGTGCCAGCAGCGTTACTAGCGGGAGATCGACAGATACGCAGTATTTT.